Each of the 17 T cell receptor beta chains below was sequenced from the same sample in a study of Ad26.COV2.S vaccination and SARS-CoV-2 variants. Sample treatment: around 19 received Ad26.COV2.S at low or high dose, single or two shots; 5 received placebo; per-sample allocation not given. After the first vaccine or placebo injection, samples were drawn on day 63. The method was immunoSEQ multiplex PCR; TCRdb's version includes in-frame clones alone and lacks a portion of them. Altogether 350,000 to 450,000 clones are present, about nine tenths being singletons, with the ten largest covering 3.4%. This specimen consisted of peripheral blood, obtained in a trial of Ad26.COV2.S vaccine versus placebo. Receptors were obtained from a person aged 18 to 59 who received the Ad26.COV2.S COVID-19 vaccine or a placebo.

The chain recombines TRBV29-1 with TRBJ2-3; perhaps TRBD2 as D (6 bases). CDR1 SQVTM and CDR2 ANQGSEA come from the germline V gene. The CDR3 length is 13 residues. V dropped 7 bases and J dropped 0 bases, with 11 bases sitting between them. This chain's CDR3 is CSAPGLSTDTQYF. The CDR3 nucleotides are TGCAGCGCTCCGGGACTTAGCACAGATACGCAGTATTTT.

The chain carries TRBV3-1 (or the pseudogene TRBV3-2) and TRBJ2-3; D call uncertain. CDR1 and CDR2 (germline): LGHDT, YNNKEL (reference sequence). The CDR3 contains 15 residues. V lost 2 bases and J lost 6, with 15 bases in between. The CDR3 bases are TGTGCCAGCAGCCAAAGGCCCCCTGGTATTGATACGCAGTATTTT. Encoded protein: CASSQRPPGIDTQYF.

The CDR3 here is CASDRGALPGANVLTF. CDR3 DNA sequence: TGTGCCAGCGATCGGGGGGCGCTTCCTGGGGCCAACGTCCTGACTTTC. The chain employs TRBV2 and TRBJ2-6, with a weak D call TRBD2 (7 bases). Trimming took off 8 bases at V and 2 bases at J, with 16 bases between the two ends. This CDR3 is built from 16 residues. Looked up from germline, CDR1 is SNHLY and CDR2 is FYNNEI.

The chain couples TRBV9 to TRBJ2-2, with a weak D call TRBD1 (6 bases). V was trimmed by 4 bases and J by 1 base, leaving 17 bases between them. The germline gives CDR1 SGDLS, CDR2 YYNGEE. The CDR3 is made up of 17 amino acids. The CDR3 loop reads CASSFNTGTKNTGELFF. DNA of the CDR3: TGTGCCAGCAGCTTTAATACCGGGACAAAGAACACCGGGGAGCTGTTTTTT.

The chain carries TRBV18 and TRBJ2-6; TRBD1 matches at 10 bases. Germline CDR1 and CDR2: KGHSH and LQKENI. This CDR3 region has 18 residues. The trim removed 6 bases at V and 4 bases at J, leaving 12 bases unmatched. CDR3: CASSPRGQGLLGANVLTF. CDR3 DNA: TGTGCCAGCTCCCCTAGGGGACAGGGGCTTTTGGGGGCCAACGTCCTGACTTTC.

The rearrangement joins TRBV5-1 to TRBJ2-2, with D tentatively TRBD1 (5 bases). This CDR3 is 14 amino acids long. The germline V gene has CDR1 SGHRS and CDR2 YFSETQ. V was cut by 4 bases and J by 5 bases, with 12 bases left in between. The chain's CDR3 is CASSIDSRTGELFF. CDR3 coding DNA: TGCGCCAGCAGCATTGACAGCAGAACCGGGGAGCTGTTTTTT.

This chain uses TRBV18 with TRBJ1-3; D uncertain. The V end lost 3 bases, the J end lost 4 bases, and 13 bases lay between the germline ends. The CDR3 length is 15 residues. Germline V CDR1 and CDR2: KGHSH, LQKENI. CDR3 sequence: CASSPARSTGNTIYF. CDR3 sequence (DNA): TGTGCCAGCTCACCGGCGCGGAGTACAGGAAACACCATATATTTT. The whole variable domain, remainder taken from reference TRBV18 and TRBJ1-3, is NAGVMQNPRHLVRRRGQEARLRCSPMKGHSHVYWYRQLPEEGLKFMVYLQKENIIDESGMPKERFSAEFPKEGPSILRIQQVVRGDSAAYFCASSPARSTGNTIYFGEGSWLTVV.

V and J are TRBV6-1 and TRBJ1-5; D is possibly TRBD1 (5 bases). This CDR3 has 15 residues. V dropped 1 base and J dropped 7 bases, with 14 bases sitting between them. The germline CDR1 and CDR2 sequences are MNHNS and SASEGT. The CDR3 nucleotides read TGTGCCAGCAGTGAAGGATGGGGGTTTGGACAGCCCCAGCATTTT. Translated: CASSEGWGFGQPQHF.

The CDR3 loop reads CASSVEAGASETQYF. The CDR3 DNA reads as TGTGCCAGCAGCGTAGAGGCCGGGGCTTCGGAGACCCAGTACTTC. V and J are TRBV9 and TRBJ2-5; the D gene could be TRBD1 or TRBD2 (5 bases each). Germline CDR1 is SGDLS and CDR2 is YYNGEE. Trimming pared 0 bases from V and 5 bases from J, leaving 14 bases between. The CDR3 runs 15 residues.

The chain uses TRBV13 and TRBJ1-2; the D is unclear. The CDR3 length is 11 residues. V lost 3 bases and J 6 bases, leaving 5 bases between the germline ends. CDR1 and CDR2 from the germline V gene are PRHDT and FYEKMQ (reference sequence). The CDR3 loop reads CASSFGDGYTF. CDR3 coding DNA: TGTGCCAGCAGCTTCGGCGATGGCTACACCTTC.

This rearrangement joins TRBV5-4 to TRBJ2-3, with D perhaps TRBD1 (6 bases). CDR1 is SGHNT and CDR2 is YYREEE in the germline V gene (reference sequence). The CDR3 has 14 residues. V was pared by 2 bases and J by 0 bases, with 7 bases between. The CDR3 reads CASSFTGSTDTQYF. The CDR3 nucleotides read TGTGCCAGCAGCTTTACAGGGAGCACAGATACGCAGTATTTT.

The chain joins TRBV7-3 to TRBJ1-6, with D possibly TRBD1 on 5 matching bases. This CDR3 has 12 amino acids. Trimming took off 5 bases at V and 15 bases at J, with 14 bases between the two ends. Germline V lookup: CDR1 SGHTA, CDR2 FQGTGA. CDR3 sequence reads: CASSPEGFILHF. In DNA form, the CDR3 reads TGTGCCAGCAGCCCCGAGGGGTTCATCCTCCACTTT.

This chain connects TRBV9 to TRBJ2-5; TRBD1 matches 7 bases. J gave up 7 bases and V 0 bases, and 9 bases lay outside the gene matches. The CDR3 is 15 amino acids. Germline V gene lookup returns CDR1 SGDLS and CDR2 YYNGEE. The CDR3 DNA reads TGTGCCAGCAGCGTAGGTGGGCAGGGGGTCGGGACCCAGTACTTC. It codes for CASSVGGQGVGTQYF.

The chain recombines TRBV6-5 with TRBJ1-1; TRBD1 is a possible D gene (5 bases). Trimming took off 8 bases at V and 10 bases at J, with 20 bases between the two ends. This CDR3 is 13 amino acids long. Looked up from germline, CDR1 is MNHEY and CDR2 is SVGAGI. The CDR3 bases are TGTGCCAGCCATCCTCCGGGACCCCTGATAGCTTTCTTT. The encoded protein is CASHPPGPLIAFF.

The chain employs TRBV30 and TRBJ2-1; no clear D. Deletions cut 3 bases from V and 10 bases from J, with 13 bases between. In germline, CDR1 is GTSNPN, CDR2 SVGIG (reference sequence). The CDR3 sequence is 12 residues long. CDR3 DNA sequence: TGTGCCTGGAGCCCTACTCGGTGGGAGCAGTTCTTC. The encoded protein is CAWSPTRWEQFF.

This chain links TRBV4-1 with TRBJ1-4; the D gene is possibly TRBD1 (5 bases). Trimming removed 5 bases from V and 6 bases from J, with 16 bases in between. Germline V CDR1 and CDR2: MGHRA, YSYEKL. The CDR3 covers 15 residues. CDR3 protein: CASSARAAGYEKLFF. Written as DNA, the CDR3 is TGCGCCAGCAGCGCAAGGGCGGCAGGGTATGAAAAACTGTTTTTT.

J is TRBJ1-5 and V is TRBV30, with D unresolved. This CDR3 has 14 residues. The germline gives CDR1 GTSNPN, CDR2 SVGIG (reference sequence). Deletions cut 2 bases from V and 0 bases from J, with 8 bases between. This chain's CDR3 is CAWSTGPSNQPQHF. CDR3 nucleotides: TGTGCCTGGAGTACCGGGCCTAGCAATCAGCCCCAGCATTTT.